The 12 T cell receptor beta chains in this list originate from one sample, sequenced in a study of blood T cell repertoires in COVID-19. Produced via immunoSEQ multiplex PCR; TCRdb's table is partial and in-frame only. Among roughly 250,000 clones listed, about 90% were seen once. The sample taken for sequencing was PBMCs or T cells enriched from blood (not recorded which). The receptors stem from a woman aged 18-29 years who had recovered from COVID-19.

The chain has TRBV7-9 and TRBJ1-4; D ambiguous. The germline V gene has CDR1 SEHNR and CDR2 FQNEAQ (reference sequence). Trimming pared 1 base from V and 3 bases from J, leaving 9 bases between. There are 15 residues in the CDR3. As DNA, the CDR3 is TGTGCCAGCAGCTTAGAACGGTTGTCTAATGAAAAACTGTTTTTT. This codes for CASSLERLSNEKLFF.

The chain has TRBV5-4 and TRBJ2-2; 7 bases are shared with TRBD2. V shed 0 bases and J 2 bases; nucleotides not matched to a gene: 4. Germline CDR1 SGHNT, CDR2 YYREEE (reference sequence). The CDR3 runs 16 residues. CDR3 DNA: TGTGCCAGCAGCTTGGAGGCTAGCGGAAACACCGGGGAGCTGTTTTTT. Translated: CASSLEASGNTGELFF.

The CDR3 sequence is CASRGGISVNEKLFF. Written as DNA, the CDR3 is TGTGCCAGCAGGGGGGGGATTTCAGTTAATGAAAAACTGTTTTTT. The rearrangement links TRBV7-2 to TRBJ1-4; perhaps TRBD1 as D (5 bases). The CDR3 covers 15 residues. The V and J ends lost 6 bases and 4 bases respectively, with 15 bases between them. The germline CDR1 and CDR2 sequences are SGHTA and FQGNSA.

This sequence joins TRBV24-1 and TRBJ2-3, with 8 bases identical to TRBD1. V shed 4 bases, J shed 3 bases, and the junction held 5 bases outside the gene matches. The CDR3 covers 15 residues. CDR1 is KGHDR and CDR2 is SFDVKD in the germline V gene. The CDR3 loop is CATSDPTGETDTQYF. CDR3 bases: TGTGCCACCAGTGACCCGACAGGGGAAACAGATACGCAGTATTTT.

This chain connects TRBV27 to TRBJ1-5; TRBD1 matches at 11 bases. Germline V gene lookup returns CDR1 MNHEY and CDR2 SMNVEV (reference sequence). V gave up 4 bases and J gave up 9 bases; unmatched junction bases: 8. The length of the CDR3 is 15 residues. CDR3 in DNA: TGTGCCAGCAGTTCTTCCGGGACAGGGGGTGGGCCCCAGCATTTT. Its translation: CASSSSGTGGGPQHF.

This rearrangement joins TRBV2 to TRBJ1-5, with D maybe TRBD1 (5 bases). The CDR3 is 14 residues long. The V end was cut by 6 bases, the J end by 6 bases, with 15 bases between. Germline assignment: CDR1 SNHLY and CDR2 FYNNEI. The CDR3 spells CASRPLGPSQPQHF. DNA of the CDR3: TGTGCCAGCAGGCCCTTGGGGCCTTCTCAGCCCCAGCATTTT.

The chain recombines TRBV15 with TRBJ2-7; D is possibly TRBD1 (7 bases). Trimming stripped 0 bases from V and 4 bases from J, with 13 bases between. The CDR3 extends over 15 amino acids. CDR1 LNHNV and CDR2 YYDKDF come from the germline V gene (reference sequence). Here the CDR3 DNA reads TGTGCCACCAGCAGAGATGTGGCAGGGGGGTACGAGCAGTACTTC. Translating gives CATSRDVAGGYEQYF.

The chain joins TRBV7-2 to TRBJ1-2; D is undetermined. CDR1 and CDR2 (germline): SGHTA, FQGNSA. There are 15 residues in the CDR3. V was pared by 1 base and J by 6 bases, with 15 bases between. CDR3 sequence (DNA): TGTGCCAGCAGCTTAGGGCGGGCGCAGATCCATGGCTACACCTTC. Translation gives CASSLGRAQIHGYTF.

The chain joins TRBV5-1 to TRBJ2-3, with 9 bases aligning to TRBD2. The junction had 11 bases not matched to a gene; V was cut back by 7 bases and J by 2 bases. Germline assignment: CDR1 SGHRS and CDR2 YFSETQ. CDR3 length equals 16 residues. The CDR3 bases are TGCGCCAGCCGGCTTGCGCTAGCGGGAACCACAGATACGCAGTATTTT. It translates to CASRLALAGTTDTQYF.

The chain employs TRBV6-5 and TRBJ1-1, with D perhaps TRBD1 (6 bases). Germline lookup yields CDR1 MNHEY and CDR2 SVGAGI. Trimming took off 2 bases at V and 0 bases at J, with 10 bases between the two ends. This CDR3 has 15 amino acids. CDR3 sequence reads: CASSYPTGMNTEAFF. DNA of the CDR3: TGTGCCAGCAGTTACCCAACAGGGATGAACACTGAAGCTTTCTTT.

V and J are TRBV28 and TRBJ2-7, with D possibly TRBD2 on 6 matching bases. V was pared by 4 bases and J by 2 bases, with 12 bases between. CDR1 is MDHEN and CDR2 is SYDVKM in the germline V gene. The CDR3 has 14 residues. This CDR3 reads CASSSSGGTYEQYF. DNA for the CDR3: TGTGCCAGCAGTTCCAGCGGAGGGACCTACGAGCAGTACTTC. Supplemented by reference TRBV28 and TRBJ2-7, the full variable domain reads DVKVTQSSRYLVKRTGEKVFLECVQDMDHENMFWYRQDPGLGLRLIYFSYDVKMKEKGDIPEGYSVSREKKERFSLILESASTNQTSMYLCASSSSGGTYEQYFGPGTRLTVT.

This sequence joins TRBV3-1 (or the pseudogene TRBV3-2) and TRBJ2-5, with TRBD1 identical over 12 bases. Germline-derived CDR1 and CDR2 are LGHDT and YNNKEL (reference sequence). This CDR3 contains 16 residues. V shed 0 bases, J shed 8 bases, and the junction held 7 bases outside the gene matches. For the CDR3, the DNA is TGTGCCAGCAGCCAAGATGGGACAGGGGGCGCGGGTACCCAGTACTTC. This sequence encodes CASSQDGTGGAGTQYF.